This T cell receptor (beta chain) was observed in a study of cytomegalovirus exposure and HLA in healthy donors. Whole-study findings and limits: Rarity characterized most TCR sequences, yet some public TCRs appeared in many donors.

Here immunoSEQ multiplex PCR was the method, and the copy in TCRdb shows in-frame clones only, minus some. The sample yields around 86,000 clones, approximately 95% seen once. Remarks on this clone: Its matching antigen is unknown.

The length of the CDR3 is 14 residues. Germline-derived CDR1 and CDR2 are SNHLY and FYNNEI. V was pared by 6 bases and J by 0 bases, with 2 bases of the junction left unmatched. J is TRBJ2-3 and V is TRBV2; TRBD2 matches at 8 bases. This TCR derives from a woman in her thirties in good health and CMV-seropositive. Sample: PBMCs. In DNA, the CDR3 is TGTGCCAGCAGGCTAGCGGGTAGCACAGATACGCAGTATTTT. This sequence encodes CASRLAGSTDTQYF.